The TCR beta chain described here comes from a study of regulatory T cells in long-lasting Graves disease. Study-wide results and limits: Persistent disease exhibited a predilection for TRBV28, TRBJ1-2 and TRBJ2-5. Possibly, accuracy suffered from the small sample size.

Time point denoted: persistent/refractory GD, antithyroid drugs over 5 years with positive TRAb. Generation of the TCR library employed RNA extracted from PBMCs. It was American Thyroid Association guidelines that determined Graves' disease diagnosis. The authors built TCR beta libraries using iRepertoire HTBI primers and Arm-PCR of CDR3 regions. Per the authors' pipeline: The identification of 55 to 70 TRBV and roughly 14 TRBJ segments was made across samples. Via MiXCR, TCRdb re-called the multiplex PCR reads, giving one row per CDR3 protein. These V and J calls are TCRdb output, not the study's own analysis. The table lists 350,000 to 450,000 distinct CDR3 sequences, around 20% of them singletons, with around 20% in the top ten. In its sample, this clonotype was seen many times. Its target is unknown. V was pared by 4 bases and J by 4 bases, with 8 bases of the junction left unmatched. This CDR3 is built from 16 residues. Germline V CDR1 and CDR2: MNHEY, SMNVEV (reference sequence).

This clonotype was sampled from a female donor with Graves disease. This chain links TRBV27 with TRBJ1-1; 11 bases agree with TRBD1. The sample consisted of peripheral blood mononuclear cells (PBMCs), taken when the disease was refractory, from a patient treated with antithyroid drugs. The CDR3 spells CASSWGQGVRGTEAFF. The CDR3 DNA follows: TGTGCCAGCAGTTGGGGACAGGGGGTAAGGGGCACTGAAGCTTTCTTT.